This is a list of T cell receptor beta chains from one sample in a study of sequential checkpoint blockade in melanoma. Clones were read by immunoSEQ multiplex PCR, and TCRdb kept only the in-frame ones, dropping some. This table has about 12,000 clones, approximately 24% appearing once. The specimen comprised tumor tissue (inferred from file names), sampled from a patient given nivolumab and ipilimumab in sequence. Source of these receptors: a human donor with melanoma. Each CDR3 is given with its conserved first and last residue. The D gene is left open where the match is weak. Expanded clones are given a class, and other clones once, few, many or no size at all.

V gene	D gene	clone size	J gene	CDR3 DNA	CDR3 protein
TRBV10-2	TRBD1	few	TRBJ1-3	TGCGCCAGCAGTGATGGACAGGGGGCCGGCTCTGGAAACACCATATATTTT	CASSDGQGAGSGNTIYF
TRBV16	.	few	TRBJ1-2	TGTGCCAGCAGCCAATTAAATCTGGCTTCCTATGGCTACACCTTC	CASSQLNLASYGYTF
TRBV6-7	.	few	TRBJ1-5	TGTGCCAGCGGGTACAGGTGGAGTCAGCCCCAGCATTTT	CASGYRWSQPQHF
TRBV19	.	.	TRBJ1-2	TGTGCCAGTAGTAGACCGGGTCGCTATGGCTACACCTTC	CASSRPGRYGYTF
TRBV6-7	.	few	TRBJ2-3	TGTGCCAGCAGTTACAGCAATACGCAGTATTTT	CASSYSNTQYF
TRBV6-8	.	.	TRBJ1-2	TGTGCCAGCAGTTACTCCAGGGCGTTCGGCTATGGCTACACCTTC	CASSYSRAFGYGYTF
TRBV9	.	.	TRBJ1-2	TGTGCCAGCAGTGAAGCGCTTTTCATCTCGCTCGGCCAACGAGACTATGGCTACACCTTC	CASSEALFISLGQRDYGYTF
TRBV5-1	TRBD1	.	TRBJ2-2	TGCGCCAGCAGCTTACACAGGGGCACCGGGGAGCTGTTTTTT	CASSLHRGTGELFF
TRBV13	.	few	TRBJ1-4	TGTGCCAGCAGCTTAGCCAGGGGAAGGGAAAAACTGTTTTTT	CASSLARGREKLFF
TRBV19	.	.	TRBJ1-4	TGTGCCAGTAGCCTACAGGGTACTAATGAAAAACTGTTTTTT	CASSLQGTNEKLFF
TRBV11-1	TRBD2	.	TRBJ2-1	TGTGCCAGCAGCCGTAGCGGGGTCATCTCGGGTGAGCAGTTCTTC	CASSRSGVISGEQFF
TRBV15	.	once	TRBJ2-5	TGTGCCACCAGCAGAGACCACTCGGGACGCCCAAAGTGGACCCAGTACTTC	CATSRDHSGRPKWTQYF
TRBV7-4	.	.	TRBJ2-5	TGTGCCAGCAGCTTAGATCAGAAAGAGACCCAGTACTTC	CASSLDQKETQYF
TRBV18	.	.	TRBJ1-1	TGTGCCAGCTCACCGTCAGGGGATAACACTGAAGCTTTCTTT	CASSPSGDNTEAFF
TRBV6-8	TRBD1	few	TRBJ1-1	TGTGCCAGCAGTTTATCCTTTCGGGACAGGGTAAACATGAACACTGAAGCTTTCTTT	CASSLSFRDRVNMNTEAFF
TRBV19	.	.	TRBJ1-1	TGTGCCAGTAGTGGGGCTGAGAGGGCTGAAGCTTTCTTT	CASSGAERAEAFF
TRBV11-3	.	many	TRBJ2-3	TGTGCCAGCAGCTTCGTTGGACTAAGCACAGATACGCAGTATTTT	CASSFVGLSTDTQYF
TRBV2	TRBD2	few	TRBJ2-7	TGTGCCAGCAGTGCGCTGGGCCACGGGGGGGCTGGCGAGCAGTACTTC	CASSALGHGGAGEQYF
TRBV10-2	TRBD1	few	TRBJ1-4	TGCGCCAGCAGTAAAACCCAGGGGGCTAACGAAAAACTGTTTTTT	CASSKTQGANEKLFF
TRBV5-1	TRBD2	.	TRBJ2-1	TGCGCCAGCAGCTTGGCGGGGGGAGGCTACAATGAGCAGTTCTTC	CASSLAGGGYNEQFF
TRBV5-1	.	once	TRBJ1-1	TGCGCCAGCAGCTTTGGGGGACAAGGGGACACTGAAGCTTTCTTT	CASSFGGQGDTEAFF
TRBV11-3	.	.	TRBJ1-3	TGTGCCAGCAGCTTGACGGGCAGATCGAGCTCTGGAAACACCATATATTTT	CASSLTGRSSSGNTIYF
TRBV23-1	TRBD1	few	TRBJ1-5	TGCGCCAGCAGCTACATCGCCCAGGACAGGGATCAGCCCCAGCATTTT	CASSYIAQDRDQPQHF
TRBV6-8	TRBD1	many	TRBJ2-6	TGTGCCAGCAGTCCCACGACAGGGGGACTCGCTGGGGCCAACGTCCTGACTTTC	CASSPTTGGLAGANVLTF
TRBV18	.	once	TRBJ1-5	TGTGCCAGCTCACCAAGCCCGGGGAATCAGCCCCAGCATTTT	CASSPSPGNQPQHF
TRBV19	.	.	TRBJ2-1	TGTGCCAGTAGTGACCCCGGGACTGGGTACAATGAGCAGTTCTTC	CASSDPGTGYNEQFF
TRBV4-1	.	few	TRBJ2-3	TGCGCCAGCAGCCAAGATCCCCTAGGAGATACGCAGTATTTT	CASSQDPLGDTQYF
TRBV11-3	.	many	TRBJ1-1	TGTGCCAGCACCTCGACCGGGACAAGGGCGGTCGAAGCTTTCTTT	CASTSTGTRAVEAFF
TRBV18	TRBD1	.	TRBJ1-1	TGTGCCACTAAACCTAAGGGGGCGGGCACTGAAGCTTTCTTT	CATKPKGAGTEAFF
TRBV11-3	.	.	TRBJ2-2	TGTGCCAGCAGCTTCCAGCCCCGGACTTACACCGGGGAGCTGTTTTTT	CASSFQPRTYTGELFF
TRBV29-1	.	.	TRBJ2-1	TGCAGCGTTGTCGCGGGGGCTTTTAGCTCCTACAATGAGCAGTTCTTC	CSVVAGAFSSYNEQFF
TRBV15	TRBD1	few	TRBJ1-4	TGTGCCACCCCCCGGGACAGGGATTACGGTAATGAAAAACTGTTTTTT	CATPRDRDYGNEKLFF
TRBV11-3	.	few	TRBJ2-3	TGTGCCAGCAGCTTGCGGGCTAGCATCTCGAGCACAGATACGCAGTATTTT	CASSLRASISSTDTQYF
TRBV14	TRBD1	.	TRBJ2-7	TGTGCCAGCAGCCAAGCAGGGACAGGGGTCGAGCAGTACTTC	CASSQAGTGVEQYF
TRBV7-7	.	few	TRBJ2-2	TGTGCCAGCAGCTTAGTGGTAGTGGCGGTTTCGGACGGCCGCACCGGGGAGCTGTTTTTT	CASSLVVVAVSDGRTGELFF
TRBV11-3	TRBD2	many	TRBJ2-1	TGTGCCAGCAGCCAGAGGGGGAGCGGGGGGAATGAGCAGTTCTTC	CASSQRGSGGNEQFF